The 29 T cell receptor beta chains in this list originate from one sample, sequenced in a study of blood T cells in healthy people across ages. A second PCR of about 6 to 12 cycles used a sample-barcoded 5' primer and a J-beta primer mix. TCRdb reprocessed the 5' RACE reads with MiXCR, giving one entry per CDR3 protein. The repertoire includes approximately 810,000 distinct CDR3 sequences, 29% of them detected once, and 17% sits in the top ten. What was sequenced was blood. All receptors derive from a woman of 80 years or more in good health.

To note about this clonotype: A much larger clone differs from this one at a single base, so this may be a read error. The genes are TRBV6-6 and TRBJ2-5; a weak D match, TRBD1 (5 bases). CDR1 MNHNY and CDR2 SVGAGI come from the germline V gene (reference sequence). This CDR3 spans 15 amino acids. The ends were cut back, 0 bases at V and 2 bases at J, with 10 bases in the middle. DNA of the CDR3: TGTGCCAGCAGTTACTCAGGGGCCCCTCAAGAGACCCAGTACTTC. Its protein is CASSYSGAPQETQYF.

The rearrangement joins TRBV12-3 or TRBV12-4 to TRBJ2-7; TRBD1 matches 9 bases. V dropped 3 bases and J dropped 7; count of bases not matched to a gene: 13. This CDR3 is 16 amino acids long. CDR3 sequence (DNA): TGTGCCAGCAGTTTGTCGGGGACAGGGCGGTTGGGTGAGCAGTACTTC. As protein: CASSLSGTGRLGEQYF.

This clonotype appeared a few times. V is TRBV12-3 or TRBV12-4 and J is TRBJ2-2; perhaps TRBD1 as D (6 bases). V lost 3 bases to trimming and J lost 5 bases, with 13 bases between them. The CDR3 has 15 amino acids. DNA of the CDR3: TGTGCCAGCAGTTTTAGGGGGATTGGGACCGGGGAGCTGTTTTTT. This codes for CASSFRGIGTGELFF.

V gene TRBV6-6 combines with J gene TRBJ1-1; D not certain. The CDR3 has 16 residues. V shed 0 bases and J shed 1 base, with 12 bases lying between them. Germline-derived CDR1 and CDR2 are MNHNY and SVGAGI (reference sequence). The CDR3 nucleotides are TGTGCCAGCAGTTACTCTCCACGAGATCAGAACACTGAAGCTTTCTTT. Translation: CASSYSPRDQNTEAFF.

On this clonotype itself: This may arise from a read error, as a much more abundant clone is one base away. J is TRBJ1-4 and V is TRBV10-3; D may be TRBD1 (5 bases). Deletions cut 2 bases from V and 4 bases from J, with 14 bases between. CDR1 is ENHRY, CDR2 SYGVKD, per germline. CDR3 length equals 16 residues. CDR3 DNA sequence: TGTGCCATCAGTGAGACGGGGGTAGGCCGTAATGAAAAACTGTTTTTT. Its translation is CAISETGVGRNEKLFF.

About this clonotype: A junction boundary mismatches the germline segment, possibly from a read error. The V and J genes are TRBV6-2 or TRBV6-3 and TRBJ2-6, with a weak D call TRBD1 (6 bases). The CDR3 totals 17 residues. In germline, CDR1 is MNHEY, CDR2 SVGEGT. CDR3 residues: CAGSYSTGGAGANVLTF. DNA for the CDR3: TGTGCCGGCAGTTACTCGACAGGCGGAGCTGGGGCCAACGTCCTGACTTTC.

For this clonotype: Given a much more abundant clone one base away, this may be a read error. This chain joins TRBV24-1 and TRBJ2-6; D tentatively reads TRBD1 or TRBD2 (5 bases each). Germline values: CDR1 KGHDR, CDR2 SFDVKD. The CDR3 has 18 amino acids. V shed 4 bases and J shed 2 bases, with 17 bases lying between them. The CDR3 reads CATSERPGRGPGANVLTF. Here the CDR3 DNA reads TGTGCCACCAGTGAACGTCCGGGACGGGGACCTGGGGCCAACGTCCTGACTTTC.

The rearrangement links TRBV7-2 to TRBJ1-1; 10 nucleotides line up with TRBD1. The CDR3 totals 15 residues. After removal of 1 base from V and 4 bases from J, the junction contained 3 bases not matched to a gene. Per germline, CDR1 SGHTA and CDR2 FQGNSA. The CDR3, as DNA: TGTGCCAGCAGCTTAGATAGGACAGGGGGCACTGAAGCTTTCTTT. This sequence encodes CASSLDRTGGTEAFF. Full variable domain (outside the CDR3, taken from reference TRBV7-2 and TRBJ1-1): GAGVSQSPSNKVTEKGKDVELRCDPISGHTALYWYRQSLGQGLEFLIYFQGNSAPDKSGLPSDRFSAERTGGSVSTLTIQRTQQEDSAVYLCASSLDRTGGTEAFFGQGTRLTVV.

This clonotype was picked up a small number of times. This chain connects TRBV2 to TRBJ2-7, with D perhaps TRBD1 or TRBD2 (5 bases each). Trimming took 2 bases from V and 2 from J, leaving 13 bases between them. This CDR3 has 15 amino acids. Germline V CDR1 and CDR2: SNHLY, FYNNEI. The CDR3 region has the DNA TGTGCCAGCAGTGAACTAGGGGAGCAAACCTACGAGCAGTACTTC. It specifies CASSELGEQTYEQYF. Full variable domain (remainder filled in from reference TRBV2 and TRBJ2-7): EPEVTQTPSHQVTQMGQEVILRCVPISNHLYFYWYRQILGQKVEFLVSFYNNEISEKSEIFDDQFSVERPDGSNFTLKIRSTKLEDSAMYFCASSELGEQTYEQYFGPGTRLTVT.

This clonotype was observed a few times. The chain carries TRBV30 and TRBJ1-1; D ambiguous. In germline, CDR1 is GTSNPN, CDR2 SVGIG (reference sequence). Deletions cut 4 bases from V and 3 bases from J, with 6 bases between. The CDR3 extends over 11 amino acids. The CDR3 bases are TGTGCCTGGATGCCGGACACTGAAGCTTTCTTT. Amino acid sequence: CAWMPDTEAFF.

At least ten counts were recorded for this clonotype. The V and J genes are TRBV27 and TRBJ1-6, with 8 nucleotides matching TRBD1. With 6 bases clipped from V and 11 bases from J, the junction kept 9 bases outside the gene matches. In germline, CDR1 is MNHEY, CDR2 SMNVEV (reference sequence). The CDR3 loop spans 14 amino acids. The CDR3 DNA sequence: TGTGCCAGCAGATTCCGGGACAGGCTTCCACCCCTCCACTTT. This encodes CASRFRDRLPPLHF.

The chain links TRBV11-2 to TRBJ2-1; possibly TRBD1 or TRBD2 for D (6 bases each). CDR3 length equals 16 residues. V lost 6 bases to trimming and J lost 3 bases, with 18 bases between them. CDR1 and CDR2 (germline): SGHAT, FQNNGV. Written as DNA, the CDR3 is TGTGCCAGCAGGGGTCGGGGGCGCGAAAACTACAATGAGCAGTTCTTC. Amino acid sequence: CASRGRGRENYNEQFF.

This sequence joins TRBV6-1 and TRBJ2-5, with D tentatively TRBD1 (6 bases). Germline values: CDR1 MNHNS, CDR2 SASEGT. The CDR3 extends over 12 amino acids. Trimming cost V 9 bases and J 5 bases, with 13 bases left between them. The CDR3 nucleotides are TGTGCCAGTCAGAGGGGGTCGGAGACCCAGTACTTC. Residues: CASQRGSETQYF.

This clonotype was seen a handful of times. This CDR3 reads CASSTQGNTIYF. The CDR3 DNA follows: TGTGCCAGCAGCACACAGGGAAACACCATATATTTT. The chain links TRBV7-2 to TRBJ1-3, with D uncertain. The CDR3 spans 12 residues. The germline V and J ends were trimmed by 5 bases and 4 bases, with 6 bases remaining between them. The V gene's germline CDR1 is SGHTA and CDR2 FQGNSA.

This clonotype was picked up many times. A much bigger clone sits one base away, suggesting this may be a read error. The genes are TRBV7-2 and TRBJ2-5, with TRBD2 matching over 10 bases. The CDR3 covers 14 residues. V lost 8 bases to trimming and J lost 11 bases; unmatched junction nucleotides: 14. Germline CDR1 SGHTA, CDR2 FQGNSA. The CDR3 sequence: CASLRASGGNEQYF. The CDR3, as DNA: TGTGCCAGCCTCCGGGCTAGCGGGGGCAATGAGCAGTACTTC.

In this sample, this clonotype turned up many times. V gene TRBV12-3 or TRBV12-4 combines with J gene TRBJ2-5, with D tentatively TRBD2 (5 bases). CDR3 length: 14 residues. V dropped 5 bases and J dropped 2 bases, with 12 bases sitting between them. The CDR3: CASSRLGIQETQYF. The CDR3 nucleotides are TGTGCCAGCAGTCGACTCGGGATACAAGAGACCCAGTACTTC.

This clonotype came up a few times. The chain joins TRBV7-2 to TRBJ2-5, with 12 bases aligning to TRBD1. The end of the DNA fits TRBJ2-7 better, so the J call may be wrong. The CDR3 has 15 residues. Per the germline V gene, CDR1 is SGHTA and CDR2 is FQGNSA. For the CDR3, the DNA is TGTGCCAGCAGCTTATGGGGGACAGGGGGCTCCGAGCAGTACTTC. This gives the protein CASSLWGTGGSEQYF.

V usage is TRBV6-6 and J usage is TRBJ1-1; D call uncertain. Trimming removed 6 bases at V and 5 bases at J, with 10 bases between. The CDR3 is 12 amino acids. Germline lookup yields CDR1 MNHNY and CDR2 SVGAGI (reference sequence). CDR3 sequence: CASSRDETEAFF. The CDR3 DNA is TGTGCCAGCAGCAGAGACGAGACTGAAGCTTTCTTT.

The CDR3 DNA reads TGCGCCAGCAGGTCCCAGGGGCGTCCTAACTACGAGCAGTACGTC. This encodes CASRSQGRPNYEQYV. The chain has TRBV12-3 or TRBV12-4 and TRBJ2-7; TRBD1 might be the D (6 bases). The CDR3 is 15 amino acids.

There are a few counts of this clonotype. The rearrangement uses TRBV24-1 and TRBJ2-1; D is undetermined. V was trimmed by 7 bases and J by 0 bases, leaving 12 bases between them. Per germline, CDR1 KGHDR and CDR2 SFDVKD. The CDR3 is made up of 15 amino acids. This CDR3 reads CATSPYGSSYNEQFF. CDR3 coding DNA: TGTGCCACCAGCCCATACGGTAGCTCCTACAATGAGCAGTTCTTC.

This clonotype was seen a handful of times. This rearrangement joins TRBV21-1 to TRBJ2-1; no DNA check was done on the table's D call, TRBD1. TRBV21-1 is a known pseudogene. The CDR3 covers 22 residues. CDR3 sequence reads: CASSKRSRAGGVLGSSYNEQFF. As DNA, the CDR3 is TGTGCCAGCAGCAAACGGTCTAGGGCAGGGGGTGTTCTCGGGTCCTCCTACAATGAGCAGTTCTTC.

Worth noting for this clonotype: This may be a read error: a much more frequent sequence differs by one nucleotide. V is TRBV12-3 or TRBV12-4 and J is TRBJ1-2; D unresolved. The V and J ends lost 4 bases and 4 bases respectively, with 16 bases between them. The CDR3 totals 15 residues. CDR3 sequence: CASSYPDGISYGYTF. The DNA for the CDR3 is TGTGCCAGCAGTTACCCAGATGGGATCAGCTATGGCTACACCTTC.

The CDR3 sequence is CASSGTNEKLFF. The CDR3 nucleotides are TGTGCCAGCAGTGGAACTAATGAAAAACTGTTTTTT. The J gene is TRBJ1-4, the V gene TRBV12-3 or TRBV12-4; D is undetermined. The V end lost 5 bases, the J end lost 1 base, and 2 bases lay between the germline ends. The CDR3 has 12 amino acids.

The chain is built from TRBV5-1 and TRBJ2-5, with 8 bases aligning to TRBD1. Germline V lookup: CDR1 SGHRS, CDR2 YFSETQ. V gave up 8 bases and J gave up 4 bases; unmatched junction bases: 19. The CDR3 totals 17 residues. CDR3 sequence reads: CASSLQGARGRGETQYF. The CDR3 coding sequence is TGCGCCAGTAGTCTCCAGGGGGCGAGGGGGAGAGGAGAGACCCAGTACTTC.

The sample holds a few counts of this clonotype. The genes are TRBV3-1 and TRBJ1-1, with a possible D match to TRBD1 (6 bases). V lost 2 bases and J lost 5, with 9 bases in between. Germline CDR1 is LGHDT and CDR2 is YNNKEL (reference sequence). The CDR3 has 13 amino acids. The CDR3 coding sequence is TGTGCCAGCAGCCAACGCAGGGGTACTGAAGCTTTCTTT. This codes for CASSQRRGTEAFF.

About this clonotype: One junction end disagrees with the germline gene, perhaps due to a read error. The V and J genes are TRBV7-8 and TRBJ2-4; 8 positions agree with TRBD1. Looked up from germline, CDR1 is SGHVS and CDR2 is FQNEAQ. The CDR3 is 16 amino acids. In nucleotides, the CDR3 is TGTGCCAGCAGCACGGGACAGGTTATAGCCAAAAGCATTCAGTACTTC. It translates to CASSTGQVIAKSIQYF.

Ten or more counts support this clonotype. This rearrangement joins TRBV20-1 to TRBJ1-6; unclear D gene. Trimming cost V 4 bases and J 8 bases, with 12 bases left between them. Germline CDR1 and CDR2: DFQATT and SNEGSKA (reference sequence). The CDR3 consists of 13 residues. This chain's CDR3 is CSANVGSDSPLHF. The CDR3 region has the DNA TGCAGTGCTAATGTTGGCTCTGATTCACCCCTCCACTTT.

This clonotype appeared a few times. The chain carries TRBV11-3 and TRBJ2-7, with 7 bases fitting TRBD1. Germline V CDR1 and CDR2: SGHNT, YENEEA. V shed 5 bases, J shed 7 bases, and the junction held 11 bases outside the gene matches. The CDR3 spans 14 residues. CDR3 in amino acids: CASSGRDSRYEQYF. CDR3 DNA: TGTGCCAGCAGCGGCCGGGACAGCCGATATGAGCAGTACTTC. Full variable domain (remainder filled in from reference TRBV11-3 and TRBJ2-7): EAGVVQSPRYKIIEKKQPVAFWCNPISGHNTLYWYLQNLGQGPELLIRYENEEAVDDSQLPKDRFSAERLKGVDSTLKIQPAELGDSAVYLCASSGRDSRYEQYFGPGTRLTVT.

The V gene is TRBV5-1, the J gene TRBJ2-7; unclear D gene. Germline lookup yields CDR1 SGHRS and CDR2 YFSETQ. This CDR3 comprises 16 residues. The germline V and J ends were trimmed by 4 bases and 1 base, with 18 bases remaining between them. The CDR3 DNA reads as TGCGCCAGCAGCGCCGCAGACGATCTCTTGTCCTACGAGCAGTACTTC. Translating gives CASSAADDLLSYEQYF.